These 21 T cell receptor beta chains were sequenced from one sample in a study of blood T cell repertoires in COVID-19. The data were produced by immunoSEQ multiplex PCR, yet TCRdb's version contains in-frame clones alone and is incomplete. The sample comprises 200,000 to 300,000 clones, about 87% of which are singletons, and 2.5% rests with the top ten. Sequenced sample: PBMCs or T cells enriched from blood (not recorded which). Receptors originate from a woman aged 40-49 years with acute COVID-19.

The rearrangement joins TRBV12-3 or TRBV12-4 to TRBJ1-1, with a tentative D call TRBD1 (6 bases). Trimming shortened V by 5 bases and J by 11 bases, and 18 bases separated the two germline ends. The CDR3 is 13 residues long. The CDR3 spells CASSHDTGTGAFF. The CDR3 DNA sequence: TGTGCCAGCAGTCACGATACAGGGACCGGGGCTTTCTTT.

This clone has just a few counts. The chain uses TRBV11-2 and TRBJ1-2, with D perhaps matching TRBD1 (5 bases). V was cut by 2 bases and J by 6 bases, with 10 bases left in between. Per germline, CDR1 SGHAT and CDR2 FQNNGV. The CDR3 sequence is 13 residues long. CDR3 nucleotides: TGTGCCAGCAGCTTATCACAGGTTGATGGCTACACCTTC. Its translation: CASSLSQVDGYTF.

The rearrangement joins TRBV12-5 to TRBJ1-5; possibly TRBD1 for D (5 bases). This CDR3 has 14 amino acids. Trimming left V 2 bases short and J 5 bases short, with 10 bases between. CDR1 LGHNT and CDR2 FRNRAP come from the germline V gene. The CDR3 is CASGLSAGHQPQHF. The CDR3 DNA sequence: TGTGCTAGTGGTTTGTCGGCGGGGCATCAGCCCCAGCATTTT.

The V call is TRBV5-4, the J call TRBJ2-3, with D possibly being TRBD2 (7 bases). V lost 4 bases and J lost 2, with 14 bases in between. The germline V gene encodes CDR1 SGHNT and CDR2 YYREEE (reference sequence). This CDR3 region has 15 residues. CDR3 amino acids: CASSPRGGLTDTQYF. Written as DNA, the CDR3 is TGTGCCAGCAGCCCTAGGGGGGGACTCACAGATACGCAGTATTTT.

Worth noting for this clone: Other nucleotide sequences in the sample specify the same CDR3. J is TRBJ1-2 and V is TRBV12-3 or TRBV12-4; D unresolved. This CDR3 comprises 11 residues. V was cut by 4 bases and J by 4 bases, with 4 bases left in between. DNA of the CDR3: TGTGCCAGCAGTTCGGGCTATGGCTACACCTTC. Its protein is CASSSGYGYTF.

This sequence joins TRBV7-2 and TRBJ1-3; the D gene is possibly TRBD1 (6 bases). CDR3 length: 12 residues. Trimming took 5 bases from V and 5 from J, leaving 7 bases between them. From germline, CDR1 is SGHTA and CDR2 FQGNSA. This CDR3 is CASSQGRNTIYF. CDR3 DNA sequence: TGTGCCAGCAGCCAGGGGAGAAACACCATATATTTT.

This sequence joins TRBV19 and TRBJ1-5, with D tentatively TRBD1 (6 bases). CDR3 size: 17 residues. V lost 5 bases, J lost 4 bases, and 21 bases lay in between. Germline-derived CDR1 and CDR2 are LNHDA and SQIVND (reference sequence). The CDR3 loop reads CASSAGPGQPRNQPQHF. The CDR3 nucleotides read TGTGCCAGTAGTGCGGGCCCTGGACAGCCTAGAAATCAGCCCCAGCATTTT.

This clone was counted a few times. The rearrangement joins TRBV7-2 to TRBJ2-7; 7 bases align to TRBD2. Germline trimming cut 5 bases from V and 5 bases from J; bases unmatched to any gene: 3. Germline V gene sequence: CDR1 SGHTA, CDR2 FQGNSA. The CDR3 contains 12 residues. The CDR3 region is CASSAGRNEQYF. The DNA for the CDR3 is TGTGCCAGCAGCGCCGGGAGGAACGAGCAGTACTTC.

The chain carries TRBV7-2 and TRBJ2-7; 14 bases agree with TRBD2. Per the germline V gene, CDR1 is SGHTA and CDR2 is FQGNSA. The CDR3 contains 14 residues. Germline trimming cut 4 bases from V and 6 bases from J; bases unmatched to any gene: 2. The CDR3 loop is CASSSGLAGGEQYV. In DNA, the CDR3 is TGTGCCAGCAGCTCCGGACTAGCGGGAGGCGAGCAGTACGTC.

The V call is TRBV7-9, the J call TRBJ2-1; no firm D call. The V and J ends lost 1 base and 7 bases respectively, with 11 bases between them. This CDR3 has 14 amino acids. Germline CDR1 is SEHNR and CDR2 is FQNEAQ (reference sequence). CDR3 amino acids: CASSLVTYGNEQFF. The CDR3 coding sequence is TGTGCCAGCAGCTTAGTTACTTACGGGAATGAGCAGTTCTTC.

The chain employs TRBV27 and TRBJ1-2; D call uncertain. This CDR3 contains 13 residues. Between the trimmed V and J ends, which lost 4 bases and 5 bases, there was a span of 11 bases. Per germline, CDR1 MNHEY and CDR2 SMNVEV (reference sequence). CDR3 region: CASSSARRYGYTF. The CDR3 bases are TGTGCCAGCAGTTCGGCAAGGCGGTATGGCTACACCTTC.

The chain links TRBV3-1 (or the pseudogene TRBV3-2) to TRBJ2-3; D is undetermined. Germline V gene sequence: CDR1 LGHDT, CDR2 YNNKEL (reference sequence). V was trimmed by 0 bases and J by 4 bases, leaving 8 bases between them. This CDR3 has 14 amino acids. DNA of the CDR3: TGTGCCAGCAGCCAAGATACTCGGGCAGATACGCAGTATTTT. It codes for CASSQDTRADTQYF.

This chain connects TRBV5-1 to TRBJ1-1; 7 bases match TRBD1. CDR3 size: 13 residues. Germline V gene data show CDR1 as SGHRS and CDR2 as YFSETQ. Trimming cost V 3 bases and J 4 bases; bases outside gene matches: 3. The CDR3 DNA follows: TGCGCCAGCAGCTCAGGGGGGAGCACTGAAGCTTTCTTT. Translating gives CASSSGGSTEAFF.

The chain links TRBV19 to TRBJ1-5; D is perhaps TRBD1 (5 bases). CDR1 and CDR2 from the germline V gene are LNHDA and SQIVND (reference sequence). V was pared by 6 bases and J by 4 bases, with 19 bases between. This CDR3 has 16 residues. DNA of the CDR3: TGTGCCAGTAGCGATTCACTCAGGGTCCGGAATCAGCCCCAGCATTTT. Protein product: CASSDSLRVRNQPQHF.

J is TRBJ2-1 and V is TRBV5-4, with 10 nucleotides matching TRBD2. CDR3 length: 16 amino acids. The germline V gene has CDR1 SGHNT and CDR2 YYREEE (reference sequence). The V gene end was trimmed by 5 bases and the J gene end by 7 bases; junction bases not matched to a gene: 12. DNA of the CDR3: TGTGCCAGCAGTTCACCCCCCCTAGCGGGAGTAAATGAGCAGTTCTTC. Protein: CASSSPPLAGVNEQFF.

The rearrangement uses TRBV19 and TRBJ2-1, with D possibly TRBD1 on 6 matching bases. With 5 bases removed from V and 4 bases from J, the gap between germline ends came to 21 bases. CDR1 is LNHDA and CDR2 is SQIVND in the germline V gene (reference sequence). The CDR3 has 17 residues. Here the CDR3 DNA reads TGTGCCAGTAGTCCCTACAGGGAAACCCTTTTATACAATGAGCAGTTCTTC. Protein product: CASSPYRETLLYNEQFF. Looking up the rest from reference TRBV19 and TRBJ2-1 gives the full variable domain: DGGITQSPKYLFRKEGQNVTLSCEQNLNHDAMYWYRQDPGQGLRLIYYSQIVNDFQKGDIAEGYSVSREKKESFPLTVTSAQKNPTAFYLCASSPYRETLLYNEQFFGPGTRLTVL.

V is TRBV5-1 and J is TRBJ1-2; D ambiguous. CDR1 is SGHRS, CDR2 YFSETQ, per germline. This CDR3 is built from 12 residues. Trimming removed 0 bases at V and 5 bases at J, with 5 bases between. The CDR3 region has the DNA TGCGCCAGCAGCTTGGAGAGGTATGGCTACACCTTC. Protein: CASSLERYGYTF.

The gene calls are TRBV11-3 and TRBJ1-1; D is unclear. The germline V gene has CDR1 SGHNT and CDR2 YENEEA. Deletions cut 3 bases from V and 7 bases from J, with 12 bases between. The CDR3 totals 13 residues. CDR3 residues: CASSLTRGGEAFF. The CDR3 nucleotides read TGTGCCAGCAGCTTGACCCGAGGCGGTGAAGCTTTCTTT. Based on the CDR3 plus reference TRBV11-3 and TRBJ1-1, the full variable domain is EAGVVQSPRYKIIEKKQPVAFWCNPISGHNTLYWYLQNLGQGPELLIRYENEEAVDDSQLPKDRFSAERLKGVDSTLKIQPAELGDSAVYLCASSLTRGGEAFFGQGTRLTVV.

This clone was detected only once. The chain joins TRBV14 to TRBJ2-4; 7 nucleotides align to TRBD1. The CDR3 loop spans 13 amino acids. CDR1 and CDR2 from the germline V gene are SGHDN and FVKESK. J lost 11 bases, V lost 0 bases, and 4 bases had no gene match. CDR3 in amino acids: CASSQDIGGFQYF. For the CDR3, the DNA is TGTGCCAGCAGCCAAGATATAGGGGGCTTTCAGTACTTC.

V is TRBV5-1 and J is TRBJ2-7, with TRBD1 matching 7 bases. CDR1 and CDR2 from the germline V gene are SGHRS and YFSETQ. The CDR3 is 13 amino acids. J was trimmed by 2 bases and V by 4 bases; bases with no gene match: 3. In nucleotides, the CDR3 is TGCGCCAGCAGCCAGGGACAGACCTACGAGCAGTACTTC. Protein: CASSQGQTYEQYF. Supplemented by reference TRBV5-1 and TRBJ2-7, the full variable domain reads KAGVTQTPRYLIKTRGQQVTLSCSPISGHRSVSWYQQTPGQGLQFLFEYFSETQRNKGNFPGRFSGRQFSNSRSEMNVSTLELGDSALYLCASSQGQTYEQYFGPGTRLTVT.

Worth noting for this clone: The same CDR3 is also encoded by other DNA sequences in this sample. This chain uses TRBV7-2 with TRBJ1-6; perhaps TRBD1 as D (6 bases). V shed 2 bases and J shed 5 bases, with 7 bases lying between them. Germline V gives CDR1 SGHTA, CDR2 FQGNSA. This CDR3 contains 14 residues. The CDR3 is CASSLRTDNSPLHF. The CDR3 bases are TGTGCCAGCAGCTTACGGACAGATAATTCACCCCTCCACTTT.